The 23 T cell receptor beta chains given below trace back to one sample, sequenced in a study of cytomegalovirus exposure and HLA in healthy donors. The PCR had 60 Vbeta and 13 Jbeta primers. Clones were read by immunoSEQ multiplex PCR, and TCRdb kept only the in-frame ones, dropping some. The table lists 150,000 to 200,000 clones, 65% to 80% of them singletons, with 4.4% in the top ten. The sample consisted of PBMCs. These receptors came from a woman in her 30s in good health and CMV-seropositive.

V gene TRBV4-3 combines with J gene TRBJ2-7, with 10 bases lining up with TRBD2. The CDR3 contains 15 residues. The V segment lost 0 bases and the J segment 4 bases; nucleotides outside the gene matches: 3. Germline lookup yields CDR1 LGHNA and CDR2 YSLEER. CDR3 bases: TGCGCCAGCAGCCAAGACCTAGCGGGAGTTTACGAGCAGTACTTC. This sequence encodes CASSQDLAGVYEQYF.

The V and J genes are TRBV9 and TRBJ1-3, with D possibly being TRBD1 (5 bases). Trimming removed 3 bases from V and 0 bases from J, with 7 bases in between. The CDR3 consists of 14 residues. Germline lookup yields CDR1 SGDLS and CDR2 YYNGEE. The CDR3 reads CASSGTLSGNTIYF. CDR3 sequence (DNA): TGTGCCAGCAGCGGGACACTCTCTGGAAACACCATATATTTT.

Concerning this clone itself: One end of the junction varies from germline; a read error may be responsible. The rearrangement links TRBV12-5 to TRBJ2-7; 8 bases fit TRBD1. The CDR3 consists of 13 residues. Germline V gene lookup returns CDR1 LGHNT and CDR2 FRNRAP. CDR3 DNA: TGTGCTAGTCGTTTACCGACAGGGGACGAGCAGTACTTC. It codes for CASRLPTGDEQYF.

V usage is TRBV5-1 and J usage is TRBJ2-3; the match to TRBD2 covers 13 bases. The CDR3 is made up of 16 amino acids. The V segment lost 4 bases and the J segment 2 bases; nucleotides outside the gene matches: 4. The V gene's germline CDR1 is SGHRS and CDR2 YFSETQ. CDR3 in amino acids: CASSRTSGGPTDTQYF. CDR3 bases: TGCGCCAGCAGCCGGACTAGCGGGGGACCCACAGATACGCAGTATTTT. Drawing the rest from reference TRBV5-1 and TRBJ2-3, the complete variable domain is KAGVTQTPRYLIKTRGQQVTLSCSPISGHRSVSWYQQTPGQGLQFLFEYFSETQRNKGNFPGRFSGRQFSNSRSEMNVSTLELGDSALYLCASSRTSGGPTDTQYFGPGTRLTVL.

The chain links TRBV7-2 to TRBJ2-7; D not certain. CDR1 and CDR2 from the germline V gene are SGHTA and FQGNSA. The CDR3 extends over 11 amino acids. The V end was cut by 5 bases, the J end by 2 bases, with 4 bases between. The CDR3 nucleotides read TGTGCCAGCAGCGTAACCTACGAGCAGTACTTC. It specifies CASSVTYEQYF.

The gene calls are TRBV7-6 and TRBJ2-7; 9 bases map to TRBD1. Germline loops: CDR1 SGHVS, CDR2 FNYEAQ. The V and J ends lost 1 base and 4 bases, in that order; junction bases with no gene match: 8. CDR3 length equals 16 residues. DNA for the CDR3: TGTGCCAGCAGCTTAGGGGCGCCGGGACAGGGATACGAGCAGTACTTC. Residues: CASSLGAPGQGYEQYF.

The chain recombines TRBV5-4 with TRBJ2-1, with D tentatively TRBD2 (6 bases). Germline V lookup: CDR1 SGHNT, CDR2 YYREEE (reference sequence). V shed 4 bases and J shed 5 bases, with 10 bases lying between them. The CDR3 totals 13 residues. The CDR3, as DNA: TGTGCCAGCAGCCCGGGAGTAGACAATGAGCAGTTCTTC. Translation gives CASSPGVDNEQFF.

A few counts support this clone. The chain links TRBV15 to TRBJ1-5; TRBD1 aligns across 8 bases. Trimming removed 3 bases from V and 6 bases from J; junction bases left unmatched: 7. The CDR3 covers 15 residues. Germline V gene lookup returns CDR1 LNHNV and CDR2 YYDKDF (reference sequence). The CDR3 DNA sequence: TGTGCCACCAGCAGGGACAGGGAGGGAGTTCAGCCCCAGCATTTT. It yields the protein CATSRDREGVQPQHF.

The chain combines TRBV7-8 with TRBJ1-1; D possibly corresponds to TRBD1 (5 bases). The V gene lost 4 bases and the J gene lost 1 base, with 13 bases spanning the gap. This CDR3 region has 15 residues. The germline V gene has CDR1 SGHVS and CDR2 FQNEAQ. CDR3 in DNA: TGTGCCAGCAGCTGGTCAGACGGGGGGAACACTGAAGCTTTCTTT. This encodes CASSWSDGGNTEAFF.

The chain carries TRBV15 and TRBJ2-3; tentatively, D is TRBD2 (5 bases). This CDR3 has 14 residues. CDR1 is LNHNV, CDR2 YYDKDF, per germline (reference sequence). Trimming removed 2 bases at V and 3 bases at J, with 9 bases between. In nucleotides, the CDR3 is TGTGCCACCAGCAGAAACTCGGGGACAGATACGCAGTATTTT. This translates into CATSRNSGTDTQYF.

J is TRBJ2-6 and V is TRBV7-8; 7 bases match TRBD1. Trimming cost V 7 bases and J 0 bases; bases outside gene matches: 6. The germline V gene has CDR1 SGHVS and CDR2 FQNEAQ. This CDR3 is built from 16 residues. The chain's CDR3 is CASTRGGFSGANVLTF. In DNA form, the CDR3 reads TGTGCCAGCACCCGAGGGGGCTTCTCTGGGGCCAACGTCCTGACTTTC.

This rearrangement joins TRBV7-8 to TRBJ2-7, with TRBD2 identical over 13 bases. V dropped 5 bases and J dropped 3; count of bases not matched to a gene: 4. Looked up from germline, CDR1 is SGHVS and CDR2 is FQNEAQ. This CDR3 spans 15 amino acids. DNA of the CDR3: TGTGCCAGCAGCGCAAGACTAGCGGGAGGCTACGAGCAGTACTTC. This encodes CASSARLAGGYEQYF.

The chain employs TRBV27 and TRBJ2-5; 11 positions match TRBD2. V gave up 5 bases and J gave up 2 bases; unmatched junction bases: 4. CDR3 length equals 15 residues. CDR1 is MNHEY, CDR2 SMNVEV, per germline (reference sequence). The CDR3 is CASSQGTSGQETQYF. In nucleotides, the CDR3 is TGTGCCAGCAGTCAAGGGACTAGCGGACAAGAGACCCAGTACTTC.

The chain combines TRBV4-1 with TRBJ1-1; D gene ambiguous. Trimming removed 0 bases from V and 1 base from J, with 12 bases in between. CDR1 MGHRA and CDR2 YSYEKL come from the germline V gene. The CDR3 has 16 residues. CDR3 protein: CASSQEPGSTNTEAFF. The CDR3 DNA follows: TGCGCCAGCAGCCAAGAACCAGGTTCAACGAACACTGAAGCTTTCTTT.

This sequence joins TRBV7-2 and TRBJ1-5; a possible D gene is TRBD1 (5 bases). The V end lost 1 base, the J end lost 7 bases, and 11 bases lay between the germline ends. Per germline, CDR1 SGHTA and CDR2 FQGNSA. This CDR3 has 14 residues. DNA of the CDR3: TGTGCCAGCAGCTTAGGAGCGGGGCGGCAGCCCCAGCATTTT. It specifies CASSLGAGRQPQHF.

This clone was counted a single time. The V and J genes are TRBV5-6 and TRBJ2-7, with TRBD1 matching over 8 bases. From germline, CDR1 is SGHDT and CDR2 YYEEEE. The ends lost 4 bases at V and 0 bases at J; junction bases unmatched: 6. This CDR3 spans 15 amino acids. CDR3 coding DNA: TGTGCCAGCAGCACTGACAGGGGAGTCTCCTACGAGCAGTACTTC. This gives the protein CASSTDRGVSYEQYF.

J is TRBJ2-3 and V is TRBV2; 9 nucleotides agree with TRBD2. V shed 4 bases and J 2 bases; nucleotides not matched to a gene: 4. Germline values: CDR1 SNHLY, CDR2 FYNNEI. This CDR3 has 15 amino acids. CDR3 nucleotides: TGTGCCAGCAGTGTGGCTAGCGGGGCCACAGATACGCAGTATTTT. This translates into CASSVASGATDTQYF. Using reference TRBV2 and TRBJ2-3 for the parts outside the CDR3, the full variable domain is EPEVTQTPSHQVTQMGQEVILRCVPISNHLYFYWYRQILGQKVEFLVSFYNNEISEKSEIFDDQFSVERPDGSNFTLKIRSTKLEDSAMYFCASSVASGATDTQYFGPGTRLTVL.

The chain carries TRBV27 and TRBJ2-3; 7 nucleotides align to TRBD1. Per germline, CDR1 MNHEY and CDR2 SMNVEV (reference sequence). Germline trimming cut 1 base from V and 5 bases from J; bases unmatched to any gene: 6. The CDR3 covers 15 residues. CDR3 protein: CASSLLGGAGDTQYF. The CDR3 coding sequence is TGTGCCAGCAGTTTATTAGGGGGCGCCGGAGATACGCAGTATTTT.

V usage is TRBV10-3 and J usage is TRBJ2-7, with D maybe TRBD1 (6 bases). The CDR3 consists of 13 residues. Germline CDR1 and CDR2: ENHRY and SYGVKD. With 7 bases removed from V and 2 bases from J, the gap between germline ends came to 12 bases. The CDR3 nucleotides are TGTGCCATCACCCGACAGGAAGCCTACGAGCAGTACTTC. This translates into CAITRQEAYEQYF.

Only one count was recorded for this clone. The chain uses TRBV6-6 and TRBJ1-2, with unresolved D. V lost 5 bases and J 4 bases, leaving 5 bases between the germline ends. Germline CDR1 is MNHNY and CDR2 is SVGAGI (reference sequence). This CDR3 region has 11 residues. CDR3 residues: CASSPLYGYTF. For the CDR3, the DNA is TGTGCCAGCAGTCCTCTCTATGGCTACACCTTC.

The V call is TRBV6-1, the J call TRBJ1-2; 10 bases fit TRBD1. Per germline, CDR1 MNHNS and CDR2 SASEGT. The V gene end was trimmed by 0 bases and the J gene end by 6 bases; junction bases not matched to a gene: 4. The CDR3 has 15 amino acids. The CDR3 region is CASSEAAGTGDGYTF. The CDR3 region has the DNA TGTGCCAGCAGTGAAGCGGCAGGGACAGGGGATGGCTACACCTTC.

The chain employs TRBV10-2 and TRBJ1-1, with D hard to call. From germline, CDR1 is WSHSY and CDR2 SAAADI. V lost 0 bases and J 4 bases, leaving 6 bases between the germline ends. This CDR3 has 13 residues. CDR3 sequence: CASSESGPTEAFF. The CDR3 nucleotides read TGCGCCAGCAGTGAGTCTGGCCCCACTGAAGCTTTCTTT.

The V and J genes are TRBV30 and TRBJ2-1; 7 nucleotides align to TRBD2. The CDR3 totals 12 residues. Germline V gene lookup returns CDR1 GTSNPN and CDR2 SVGIG (reference sequence). J was trimmed by 7 bases and V by 0 bases; bases with no gene match: 0. As DNA, the CDR3 is TGTGCCTGGAGTGTACTAGCGAATGAGCAGTTCTTC. Protein product: CAWSVLANEQFF.